This passage covers 22 T cell receptor beta chains from one sample sequenced in a study of control samples from healthy donors and cancer patients. Clones were read by immunoSEQ multiplex PCR, and TCRdb kept only the in-frame ones, dropping some. Of 90,000 to 130,000 clones listed, more than 75% were seen once; the top ten hold around 3.5%. Specimen: PBMCs. The receptors were gathered from an older woman with lung cancer.

The chain couples TRBV3-1 (or the pseudogene TRBV3-2) to TRBJ2-1, with 9 bases aligning to TRBD2. V lost 5 bases and J lost 7; bases outside the gene matches: 15. Germline V CDR1 and CDR2: LGHDT, YNNKEL (reference sequence). The CDR3 runs 17 residues. The CDR3 reads CASSKGRQREVVNEQFF. CDR3 DNA: TGTGCCAGCAGCAAAGGGAGACAGCGGGAGGTTGTGAATGAGCAGTTCTTC.

The gene calls are TRBV11-2 and TRBJ2-7; D possibly uses TRBD1 or TRBD2 (7 bases each). Germline V CDR1 and CDR2: SGHAT, FQNNGV. With 5 bases removed from V and 2 bases from J, the gap between germline ends came to 16 bases. There are 15 residues in the CDR3. The CDR3, as DNA: TGTGCCAGCAGCCCCCAGGGGGGGCGAACCTACGAGCAGTACTTC. It encodes CASSPQGGRTYEQYF. Filled out from reference TRBV11-2 and TRBJ2-7, the complete variable domain reads EAGVAQSPRYKIIEKRQSVAFWCNPISGHATLYWYQQILGQGPKLLIQFQNNGVVDDSQLPKDRFSAERLKGVDSTLKIQPAKLEDSAVYLCASSPQGGRTYEQYFGPGTRLTVT.

The V and J genes are TRBV4-2 and TRBJ2-5; TRBD2 is a possible D gene (6 bases). CDR3 length: 14 amino acids. Looked up from germline, CDR1 is LGHNA and CDR2 is YNFKEQ. V was clipped by 5 bases and J by 7 bases, with 17 bases between them. The CDR3 loop is CASSSEWGDGTQYF. CDR3 DNA sequence: TGTGCCAGCAGCTCAGAGTGGGGGGATGGGACCCAGTACTTC.

V and J are TRBV7-8 and TRBJ2-2, with 8 bases aligning to TRBD2. CDR3 size: 16 residues. V lost 5 bases, J lost 0 bases, and 5 bases stayed unmatched. CDR1 is SGHVS, CDR2 FQNEAQ, per germline. CDR3 DNA sequence: TGTGCCAGCAGCAACCAAGCGGGGGCGAACACCGGGGAGCTGTTTTTT. This sequence encodes CASSNQAGANTGELFF.

Comment on this clone: The CDR3 carries no conserved terminal phenylalanine or tryptophan, so it likely arises from a read error. The limits of the CDR3 on the DNA are not certain, so only TCRdb's listed CDR3 is given. The rearrangement joins TRBV6-6 to TRBJ1-1; TRBD1 is the table's D call and was not checked against the DNA. Germline CDR1 MNHNY, CDR2 SVGAGI (reference sequence). A total of 11 residues make up the CDR3, ends included. The CDR3 sequence is CASSQQGAVNY.

This clone was picked up many times. The chain combines TRBV11-3 with TRBJ2-1; 14 bases map to TRBD2. This CDR3 region has 14 residues. Germline CDR1 reads SGHNT; CDR2 reads YENEEA. Losses at the gene ends were 5 bases for V and 15 bases for J; bases not matched to a gene: 9. CDR3 in DNA: TGTGCCAGCAGCCCGACTAGCGGGAGGGCCCATACGTTCTTC. It is translated as CASSPTSGRAHTFF.

J is TRBJ2-7 and V is TRBV2; no firm D call. Germline V gives CDR1 SNHLY, CDR2 FYNNEI. V was trimmed by 4 bases and J by 7 bases, leaving 14 bases between them. This CDR3 region has 13 residues. Here the CDR3 DNA reads TGTGCCAGCAGTGGCCAGGCGCCACGTGAGCAGTACTTC. Amino acids: CASSGQAPREQYF.

The chain combines TRBV6-5 with TRBJ1-4, with 8 bases fitting TRBD1. The CDR3 extends over 15 amino acids. The germline V gene encodes CDR1 MNHEY and CDR2 SVGAGI. Trimming cost V 8 bases and J 2 bases; bases outside gene matches: 7. CDR3 bases: TGTGCCAGCCGGGCAGGGGGCGCGACTAATGAAAAACTGTTTTTT. Its translation: CASRAGGATNEKLFF.

This clone appeared a single time. V gene TRBV5-4 combines with J gene TRBJ2-1; 9 bases match TRBD1. This CDR3 contains 16 residues. V shed 3 bases and J 7 bases; nucleotides not matched to a gene: 11. CDR1 and CDR2 from the germline V gene are SGHNT and YYREEE (reference sequence). DNA for the CDR3: TGTGCCAGCAGCTCGCAGGGACAGGGTATCTCAAATGAGCAGTTCTTC. Protein: CASSSQGQGISNEQFF.

The gene calls are TRBV7-3 and TRBJ2-5; the D gene is possibly TRBD1 (5 bases). Germline values: CDR1 SGHTA, CDR2 FQGTGA. The CDR3 spans 15 residues. Trimming shortened V by 5 bases and J by 4 bases, and 17 bases separated the two germline ends. The CDR3, as DNA: TGTGCCAGCAGCGCCACCAAAGCAGGGCGAGAGACCCAGTACTTC. Residues: CASSATKAGRETQYF.

The chain uses TRBV7-3 and TRBJ1-1; no reliable D call. Trimming removed 5 bases from V and 0 bases from J, with 13 bases in between. The CDR3 runs 15 residues. Germline CDR1 SGHTA, CDR2 FQGTGA. CDR3 sequence reads: CASSPLGGMNTEAFF. The DNA of the CDR3 is TGTGCCAGCAGCCCCCTAGGAGGCATGAACACTGAAGCTTTCTTT.

V usage is TRBV28 and J usage is TRBJ1-2, with 11 bases aligning to TRBD1. J gave up 8 bases and V 4 bases, and 6 bases lay outside the gene matches. This CDR3 is built from 14 residues. Germline CDR1 reads MDHEN; CDR2 reads SYDVKM. The CDR3 DNA reads TGTGCCAGCAGTTCCGGACAGGGGGCTAAAGGCTACACCTTC. It encodes CASSSGQGAKGYTF.

V gene TRBV18 combines with J gene TRBJ2-3; 14 positions match TRBD2. V lost 0 bases to trimming and J lost 4 bases; unmatched junction nucleotides: 6. Germline CDR1 is KGHSH and CDR2 is LQKENI. The CDR3 runs 18 residues. CDR3 sequence: CASSPPGLAGVVPDTQYF. The DNA for the CDR3 is TGTGCCAGCTCACCACCGGGACTAGCGGGAGTAGTTCCAGATACGCAGTATTTT.

The rearrangement uses TRBV30 and TRBJ1-1; D unresolved. V lost 3 bases to trimming and J lost 7 bases, with 18 bases between them. CDR3 length: 14 amino acids. Germline-derived CDR1 and CDR2 are GTSNPN and SVGIG (reference sequence). CDR3 nucleotide sequence: TGTGCCTGGAGACCAAACAGCGGCGGGGATGAAGCTTTCTTT. Translated: CAWRPNSGGDEAFF.

This clone appeared a few times. The chain carries TRBV12-5 and TRBJ2-3; 14 bases agree with TRBD2. Germline assignment: CDR1 LGHNT and CDR2 FRNRAP. The CDR3 has 18 amino acids. Losses at the gene ends were 1 base for V and 2 bases for J; bases not matched to a gene: 5. The CDR3 DNA reads TGTGCTAGTGGTTTGGGACTAGCGGGAGGGACAATCACAGATACGCAGTATTTT. Its protein product is CASGLGLAGGTITDTQYF.

V gene TRBV2 combines with J gene TRBJ1-5; 8 positions agree with TRBD1. With V trimmed by 6 bases and J by 3 bases, 7 bases remained unmatched. Germline loops: CDR1 SNHLY, CDR2 FYNNEI. The CDR3 runs 15 residues. CDR3 protein: CASRRRTGNNQPQHF. CDR3 sequence (DNA): TGTGCCAGCAGACGTAGGACAGGGAACAATCAGCCCCAGCATTTT.

V and J are TRBV5-6 and TRBJ2-5; D unclear. The germline gives CDR1 SGHDT, CDR2 YYEEEE. The CDR3 consists of 13 residues. The germline V and J ends were trimmed by 2 bases and 5 bases, with 10 bases remaining between them. The CDR3 DNA follows: TGTGCCAGCAGCTTCGCTAGTCAGGAGACCCAGTACTTC. This translates into CASSFASQETQYF. The full variable domain, in which reference TRBV5-6 and TRBJ2-5 provide the parts outside the CDR3, is DAGVTQSPTHLIKTRGQQVTLRCSPKSGHDTVSWYQQALGQGPQFIFQYYEEEERQRGNFPDRFSGHQFPNYSSELNVNALLLGDSALYLCASSFASQETQYFGPGTRLLVL.

Only one count was recorded for this clone. The J gene is TRBJ1-3, the V gene TRBV6-5; the match to TRBD1 covers 7 bases. Losses at the gene ends were 11 bases for V and 1 base for J; bases not matched to a gene: 2. CDR1 is MNHEY and CDR2 is SVGAGI in the germline V gene. CDR3 length: 12 residues. The CDR3 DNA reads TGTGCCTCCAGGGGGTCTGGAAACACCATATATTTT. Translating it yields CASRGSGNTIYF.

The V gene is TRBV3-1 (or the pseudogene TRBV3-2), the J gene TRBJ1-1; the D is unclear. Trimming took off 1 base at V and 4 bases at J, with 4 bases between the two ends. CDR1 LGHDT and CDR2 YNNKEL come from the germline V gene (reference sequence). The CDR3 is made up of 12 amino acids. The DNA for the CDR3 is TGTGCCAGCAGCCAAGTAAGCACTGAAGCTTTCTTT. Protein sequence: CASSQVSTEAFF.

The CDR3: CATSEYDRVHRLTGELFF. The CDR3, as DNA: TGTGCCACCAGTGAATACGACAGGGTTCACCGCCTCACCGGGGAGCTGTTTTTT. The rearrangement uses TRBV24-1 and TRBJ2-2; TRBD1 aligns across 7 bases. V trimming: 4 bases; J trimming: 4 bases; junction bases outside the gene matches: 14. Germline V gene data show CDR1 as KGHDR and CDR2 as SFDVKD. CDR3 size: 18 residues.

J is TRBJ1-6 and V is TRBV3-1 (or the pseudogene TRBV3-2); D unclear. Germline V gives CDR1 LGHDT, CDR2 YNNKEL (reference sequence). V lost 3 bases and J lost 7, with 10 bases in between. The length of the CDR3 is 14 residues. The CDR3 loop reads CASSHGQLNSPLHF. The CDR3 coding sequence is TGTGCCAGCAGCCATGGTCAGTTGAATTCACCCCTCCACTTT.

V and J are TRBV5-1 and TRBJ2-3; 12 positions match TRBD2. The CDR3 has 16 amino acids. The V gene's germline CDR1 is SGHRS and CDR2 YFSETQ. Trimming took 3 bases from V and 4 from J; bases not matched to a gene: 6. CDR3 protein: CASSSGTSGYADTQYF. Written as DNA, the CDR3 is TGCGCCAGCAGCTCCGGGACTAGCGGGTACGCAGATACGCAGTATTTT.